These T cell receptor beta chains were read from a single sample in a study of OX40 agonist ivuxolimab in advanced cancers. Here immunoSEQ multiplex PCR was the method, and the copy in TCRdb shows in-frame clones only, minus some. The data contain 9,000 to 10,000 clones, 65% to 75% of them singletons. The starting material was CD4+ or CD8+ T cells sorted from blood, obtained in a trial of the OX40 agonist ivuxolimab. The receptors shown here come from an adult with an advanced solid tumor such as melanoma, head and neck, liver or kidney cancer. CDR3s include the opening cysteine and the closing phenylalanine or tryptophan. A D gene is named only where the DNA matches it firmly. Clone size is not always given. Where it is, it says once, few, many or a class for expanded clones.

v_gene	j_gene	abundance	d_gene	CDR3nt	CDR3aa
TRBV30	TRBJ1-5	few	-	TGTGCCTGGCTGACAGTTTACTCCCCTGGTGGCAATCAGCCCCAGCATTTT	CAWLTVYSPGGNQPQHF
TRBV5-4	TRBJ2-1	-	-	TGTGCCAGCAGCTTGGGCAATGAGCAGTTCTTC	CASSLGNEQFF
TRBV6-6	TRBJ2-7	-	TRBD1	TGTGCCAGCAACCCCGGGACAGATTGGGGTGAGCAGTACTTC	CASNPGTDWGEQYF
TRBV19	TRBJ2-7	-	-	TGTGCCAGTAGTATATCGCCAGGGGTCGAGCAGTACTTC	CASSISPGVEQYF
TRBV7-2	TRBJ2-2	-	-	TGTGCCAGCAGCCTGGACAACACCGGGGAGCTGTTTTTT	CASSLDNTGELFF
TRBV29-1	TRBJ2-2	-	TRBD1	TGCAGCGTTGAAGATTATGGGACAGAGACCGGGGAGCTGTTTTTT	CSVEDYGTETGELFF
TRBV6-6	TRBJ1-1	-	-	TGTGCCAGCAGTTCAGGACAGTACGCGGGAAAAGCTTTCTTT	CASSSGQYAGKAFF
TRBV6-1	TRBJ1-1	-	-	TGTGCCAGCAGTGGGGCAGAAGCTTTCTTT	CASSGAEAFF
TRBV27	TRBJ2-7	few	-	TGTGCCAGCAGTTTGGGGCTAGCTAGGTACGAGCAGTACTTC	CASSLGLARYEQYF
TRBV27	TRBJ2-3	-	-	TGTGCCAGCAGGCAGGGATCCGTTATGCTAAGCACAGATACGCAGTATTTT	CASRQGSVMLSTDTQYF
TRBV5-1	TRBJ2-1	-	-	TGCGCCAGCAGCTGGGGGGGCGGCCAGCGGGACTACAATGAGCAGTTCTTC	CASSWGGGQRDYNEQFF
TRBV7-9	TRBJ2-3	-	-	TGTGCCAGCGGGTTGGGGCCTTTCACAGATACGCAGTATTTT	CASGLGPFTDTQYF
TRBV2	TRBJ1-6	hyperexpanded	TRBD1	TGTGCCAGCACCCCGGACAGGACCTTTTCACCCCTCCACTTT	CASTPDRTFSPLHF
TRBV6-6	TRBJ2-7	-	TRBD1	TGTGCCGGGGCTCCGACAGGGAACTCCTACGAGCAGTACTTC	CAGAPTGNSYEQYF
TRBV11-3	TRBJ2-1	-	-	TGTGCCAGCAGTTCCTTTAACGGATACGAGCAGTTCTTC	CASSSFNGYEQFF
TRBV7-8	TRBJ2-1	-	-	TGTGCCAGCAGCTTGGGTAATGAGCAGTTCTTC	CASSLGNEQFF
TRBV5-4	TRBJ1-2	-	-	TGTGCCAGCAGCACCCCGCGGGGGGGGCGGCGGGTCTATGGCTACACCTTC	CASSTPRGGRRVYGYTF
TRBV7-6	TRBJ1-6	-	-	TGTGCCAGCAGTGCAGGGTCGAGGGCTTTGTATAATTCACCCCTCCACTTT	CASSAGSRALYNSPLHF
TRBV7-7	TRBJ2-2	-	-	TGTGCTAGCAGCTTAGTCCGAACCGGGGAGCTGTTTTTT	CASSLVRTGELFF
TRBV19	TRBJ2-2	-	-	TGTGCCAGTAGTATCACGGGGCCCGGGGAGCTGTTTTTT	CASSITGPGELFF